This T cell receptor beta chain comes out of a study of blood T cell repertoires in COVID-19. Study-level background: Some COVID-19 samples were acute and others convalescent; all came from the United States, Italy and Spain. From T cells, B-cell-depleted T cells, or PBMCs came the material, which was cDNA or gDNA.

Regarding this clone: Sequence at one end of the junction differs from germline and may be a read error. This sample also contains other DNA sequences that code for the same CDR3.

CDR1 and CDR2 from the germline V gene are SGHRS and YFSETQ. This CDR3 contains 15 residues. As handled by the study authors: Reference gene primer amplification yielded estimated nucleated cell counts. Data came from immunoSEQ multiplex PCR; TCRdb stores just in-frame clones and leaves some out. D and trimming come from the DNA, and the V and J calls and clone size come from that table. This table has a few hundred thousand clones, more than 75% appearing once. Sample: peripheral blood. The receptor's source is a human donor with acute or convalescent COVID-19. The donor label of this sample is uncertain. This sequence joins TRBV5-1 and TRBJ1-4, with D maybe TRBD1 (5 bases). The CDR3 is CASSLEAGLFEKLFF. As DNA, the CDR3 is TGCGCTAGCAGCTTGGAGGCAGGGCTCTTTGAAAAACTGTTTTTT.